These 20 T cell receptor beta chains share one sample of origin, sequenced in a study of blood T cells in healthy people across ages. A J-beta primer mix and a sample-barcoded 5' primer were used in a second PCR of roughly 6 to 11 cycles. TCRdb fed the 5' RACE reads into MiXCR, producing one record per CDR3 protein. Of some 790,000 distinct CDR3 sequences listed, roughly 26% are singletons. Sequencing was performed on blood. These receptors all stem from a woman aged 80 or over in good health.

This clonotype was recorded a few times. J is TRBJ1-3 and V is TRBV15, with TRBD1 as a possible D gene (5 bases). The germline V gene encodes CDR1 LNHNV and CDR2 YYDKDF (reference sequence). This CDR3 is built from 15 residues. Trimming removed 0 bases at V and 0 bases at J, with 6 bases between. DNA for the CDR3: TGTGCCACCAGCAGAGATACAGGCTCTGGAAACACCATATATTTT. It translates to CATSRDTGSGNTIYF.

There are many counts of this clonotype. The chain combines TRBV7-9 with TRBJ2-1, with 9 bases lining up with TRBD2. The junction had 5 bases not matched to a gene; V was cut back by 7 bases and J by 1 base. Germline V gene data show CDR1 as SEHNR and CDR2 as FQNEAQ (reference sequence). CDR3 length: 15 amino acids. CDR3 DNA: TGTGCCAGCATCGCGACTAGCGGTTCCTACAATGAGCAGTTCTTC. Protein: CASIATSGSYNEQFF.

The J gene is TRBJ2-3, the V gene TRBV20-1, with D perhaps matching TRBD2 (5 bases). The V gene's germline CDR1 is DFQATT and CDR2 SNEGSKA (reference sequence). The V gene lost 0 bases and the J gene lost 3 bases, with 19 bases spanning the gap. The CDR3 is 17 amino acids. The CDR3 sequence: CSARDFAGRTPTDTQYF. CDR3 sequence (DNA): TGCAGTGCTAGAGATTTCGCGGGCAGGACCCCTACAGATACGCAGTATTTT.

The J gene is TRBJ1-4, the V gene TRBV28; D call uncertain. The CDR3 extends over 14 amino acids. The germline gives CDR1 MDHEN, CDR2 SYDVKM. V lost 4 bases and J lost 4, with 10 bases in between. The DNA for the CDR3 is TGTGCCAGCAGTTGGGGAGGGAATAATGAAAAACTGTTTTTT. Protein sequence: CASSWGGNNEKLFF.

The sample holds a few counts of this clonotype. Germline is not matched at one junction end, which may reflect a read error. The chain employs TRBV12-3 or TRBV12-4 and TRBJ2-3, with TRBD2 as a possible D gene (6 bases). This CDR3 is 14 amino acids long. CDR3 amino acids: CASSHRERPDAQYF. CDR3 nucleotides: TGTGCCAGCAGTCATCGGGAGAGACCAGATGCGCAGTATTTT.

As for this clonotype: A much more abundant neighbour one base away suggests this may be a read error. The chain couples TRBV7-2 to TRBJ1-4; 7 bases are shared with TRBD1. Per germline, CDR1 SGHTA and CDR2 FQGNSA. The CDR3 has 16 amino acids. CDR3 DNA: TGTGCCAGCAGCCGGGACAGAGGAGGAACTAATGAAAAACGGTTTTTT. It codes for CASSRDRGGTNEKRFF.

As regards this clonotype: A single base separates this from a much larger clone, so it may be a read error. This rearrangement joins TRBV7-2 to TRBJ2-7, with a weak D call TRBD2 (6 bases). Trimming took 6 bases from V and 2 from J, leaving 17 bases between them. CDR3 size: 15 residues. From germline, CDR1 is SGHTA and CDR2 FQGNSA. CDR3 nucleotide sequence: TGTGCCAGCAGACTCCGCCCGGAGGGAGCCTACGAGCAGTACTTC. As protein: CASRLRPEGAYEQYF.

This clonotype showed up many times. The chain uses TRBV6-5 and TRBJ2-1, with D uncertain. The V and J ends lost 5 bases and 6 bases respectively, with 11 bases between them. The CDR3 sequence is 13 residues long. Germline V gene data show CDR1 as MNHEY and CDR2 as SVGAGI. The CDR3 nucleotides are TGTGCCAGCAGTCCCGTGGGTACCAATGAGCAGTTCTTC. Its protein is CASSPVGTNEQFF.

The rearrangement joins TRBV12-3 or TRBV12-4 to TRBJ1-2; D unclear. The CDR3 runs 18 residues. Trimming shortened V by 7 bases and J by 5 bases, and 29 bases separated the two germline ends. The CDR3 region has the DNA TGTGCCAGCATCTCATCAAGGGCCGGGGTGAGGATGGGGTATGGCTACACCTTC. This codes for CASISSRAGVRMGYGYTF.

This sequence joins TRBV20-1 and TRBJ2-7; 8 bases align to TRBD1. J was trimmed by 2 bases and V by 0 bases; bases with no gene match: 3. This CDR3 is 14 amino acids long. Germline CDR1 and CDR2: DFQATT and SNEGSKA (reference sequence). CDR3 region: CSARDRTGPYEQYF. In DNA, the CDR3 is TGCAGTGCTAGAGATAGGACAGGGCCCTACGAGCAGTACTTC.

The chain recombines TRBV27 with TRBJ2-7; 11 bases map to TRBD2. Looked up from germline, CDR1 is MNHEY and CDR2 is SMNVEV (reference sequence). With 5 bases clipped from V and 5 bases from J, the junction kept 14 bases outside the gene matches. The CDR3 is 17 residues long. The CDR3 DNA is TGTGCCAGCAGTCCCCGGGCTAGCGGGGGGCTCGGAAACGAGCAGTACTTC. Protein product: CASSPRASGGLGNEQYF.

This clonotype was found a few times. V is TRBV24-1 and J is TRBJ2-3, with 8 bases aligning to TRBD1. Germline V gives CDR1 KGHDR, CDR2 SFDVKD. Germline trimming cut 4 bases from V and 8 bases from J; bases unmatched to any gene: 10. This CDR3 is built from 15 residues. CDR3 sequence reads: CATSDRTGRYGTQYF. CDR3 sequence (DNA): TGTGCCACCAGTGACAGGACAGGGCGGTACGGTACGCAGTATTTT.

This clonotype was recorded many times. This chain links TRBV7-2 with TRBJ2-3; no firm D call. The V end lost 6 bases, the J end lost 5 bases, and 15 bases lay between the germline ends. In germline, CDR1 is SGHTA, CDR2 FQGNSA. The CDR3 totals 14 residues. The CDR3 coding sequence is TGTGCCAGCAGTCTAGTTCAAGCAAGAGATACGCAGTATTTT. As protein: CASSLVQARDTQYF. The full variable domain, completed using reference TRBV7-2 and TRBJ2-3, is GAGVSQSPSNKVTEKGKDVELRCDPISGHTALYWYRQSLGQGLEFLIYFQGNSAPDKSGLPSDRFSAERTGGSVSTLTIQRTQQEDSAVYLCASSLVQARDTQYFGPGTRLTVL.

This clonotype was counted at least ten times. The rearrangement joins TRBV10-3 to TRBJ2-3; TRBD2 matches 13 bases. J lost 4 bases, V lost 3 bases, and 25 bases had no gene match. Germline V gives CDR1 ENHRY, CDR2 SYGVKD. This CDR3 has 23 residues. The CDR3 coding sequence is TGTGCCATCAGTGAAAGGAGGAGAGGGACTAGCGGGGTCGAGTCAACTATTGCAGATACGCAGTATTTT. Translated: CAISERRRGTSGVESTIADTQYF.

This clonotype was seen only once. This chain uses TRBV28 with TRBJ2-1; 7 bases are a match to TRBD2. V was pared by 5 bases and J by 5 bases, with 6 bases of the junction left unmatched. Germline assignment: CDR1 MDHEN and CDR2 SYDVKM. This CDR3 has 14 residues. CDR3 in DNA: TGTGCCAGCAGTCCCCTGGGAGGGGACAATGAGCAGTTCTTC. This sequence encodes CASSPLGGDNEQFF.

A few counts support this clonotype. The V and J genes are TRBV6-1 and TRBJ2-7, with TRBD1 identical over 11 bases. Germline assignment: CDR1 MNHNS and CDR2 SASEGT. This CDR3 comprises 16 residues. V was pared by 1 base and J by 0 bases, with 2 bases of the junction left unmatched. DNA of the CDR3: TGTGCCAGCAGTGAAGGGGGACAGGGGGGCTCCTACGAGCAGTACTTC. It encodes CASSEGGQGGSYEQYF.

This clonotype was observed a single time. A read error may explain this, as a much larger clone is one base away. The chain employs TRBV20-1 and TRBJ1-2; the D is unclear. V was clipped by 8 bases and J by 8 bases, with 21 bases between them. Looked up from germline, CDR1 is DFQATT and CDR2 is SNEGSKA (reference sequence). This CDR3 comprises 13 residues. CDR3 in DNA: TGCAGTACTATAAGACTCCAAGAGGGCGGCTACACCTTC. Amino acid sequence: CSTIRLQEGGYTF.

This CDR3 reads CASSKVPGQGRAFF. CDR3 nucleotide sequence: TGTGCCAGCAGTAAAGTCCCGGGACAGGGGAGGGCTTTCTTT. The chain employs TRBV6-5 and TRBJ1-1, with 10 bases lining up with TRBD1. This CDR3 is built from 14 residues. Trimming cost V 5 bases and J 11 bases; bases outside gene matches: 11. The germline V gene encodes CDR1 MNHEY and CDR2 SVGAGI.

With respect to this clonotype: A much larger clone lies one base from this, so it may be a read error. The chain employs TRBV7-2 and TRBJ2-1, with 8 bases identical to TRBD2. Germline V gives CDR1 SGHTA, CDR2 FQGNSA. Trimming at V came to 2 bases and at J to 3 bases, leaving 6 bases not matched to a gene. The CDR3 totals 16 residues. The CDR3 nucleotides are TGTGCCAGCAGCTTAAAGAGCGGGGGCCTCTACAATGAGCAGTTCTTC. It encodes CASSLKSGGLYNEQFF.

This clonotype was counted a few times. The rearrangement uses TRBV6-6 and TRBJ1-2; 7 bases match TRBD1. The CDR3 covers 15 residues. Germline V gene sequence: CDR1 MNHNY, CDR2 SVGAGI (reference sequence). Trimming at V came to 8 bases and at J to 2 bases, leaving 11 bases not matched to a gene. CDR3: CASFNLGTANYGYTF. For the CDR3, the DNA is TGTGCCAGCTTTAACCTCGGGACAGCGAACTATGGCTACACCTTC.